The 10 T cell receptor beta chains below all came from one sample that was sequenced in a study of blood T cell repertoires in COVID-19. Profiled with immunoSEQ multiplex PCR; TCRdb holds only in-frame clones, not every one. The data contain around 180,000 clones, roughly nine tenths of them singletons. The sample taken for sequencing was PBMCs or T cells enriched from blood (not recorded which). Receptors were obtained from a woman aged 40 to 50 with acute COVID-19.

Only a few counts were recorded for this clone. This sequence joins TRBV12-3 or TRBV12-4 and TRBJ2-7; weak D call: TRBD1 (6 bases). CDR3 length equals 13 residues. V was shortened by 6 bases and J by 2 bases, with 11 bases between the two germline ends. CDR3 loop: CASRDSATYEQYF. As DNA, the CDR3 is TGTGCCAGCAGGGACAGCGCCACCTACGAGCAGTACTTC.

V and J are TRBV7-9 and TRBJ2-2, with 13 bases fitting TRBD2. The germline CDR1 and CDR2 sequences are SEHNR and FQNEAQ (reference sequence). The CDR3 extends over 18 amino acids. Trimming removed 4 bases from V and 2 bases from J; junction bases left unmatched: 7. CDR3 sequence (DNA): TGTGCCAGCAGCTCAGGACTAGCGGGAGCGATAAACACCGGGGAGCTGTTTTTT. It specifies CASSSGLAGAINTGELFF.

The chain employs TRBV9 and TRBJ2-4, with 12 bases that match TRBD2. CDR3 size: 16 residues. The germline CDR1 and CDR2 sequences are SGDLS and YYNGEE. With 3 bases clipped from V and 4 bases from J, the junction kept 5 bases outside the gene matches. The CDR3 coding sequence is TGTGCCAGCAGCGCAAGCGGACTAGCGGGGAAAAACATTCAGTACTTC. It translates to CASSASGLAGKNIQYF. The whole variable domain, remainder taken from reference TRBV9 and TRBJ2-4, is DSGVTQTPKHLITATGQRVTLRCSPRSGDLSVYWYQQSLDQGLQFLIQYYNGEERAKGNILERFSAQQFPDLHSELNLSSLELGDSALYFCASSASGLAGKNIQYFGAGTRLSVL.

V is TRBV2 and J is TRBJ2-3; D is possibly TRBD1 (8 bases). This CDR3 contains 14 residues. V was trimmed by 6 bases and J by 4 bases, leaving 14 bases between them. Germline V gene sequence: CDR1 SNHLY, CDR2 FYNNEI. DNA of the CDR3: TGTGCCAGCAGACAGGGGGGAGGGTCAGATACGCAGTATTTT. Translating it yields CASRQGGGSDTQYF.

The J gene is TRBJ2-7, the V gene TRBV7-2; 11 bases line up with TRBD2. CDR1 and CDR2 (germline): SGHTA, FQGNSA. The CDR3 sequence is 14 residues long. The V gene end was trimmed by 5 bases and the J gene end by 3 bases; junction bases not matched to a gene: 3. CDR3 in DNA: TGTGCCAGCAGCCTTAGCGGGGGGGACTACGAGCAGTACTTC. This codes for CASSLSGGDYEQYF.

This sequence joins TRBV27 and TRBJ1-4; no firm D call. V lost 5 bases, J lost 6 bases, and 10 bases lay in between. Germline-derived CDR1 and CDR2 are MNHEY and SMNVEV (reference sequence). This CDR3 has 13 amino acids. The CDR3 coding sequence is TGTGCCAGCAGTGTACGGGAATATGAAAAACTGTTTTTT. The encoded protein is CASSVREYEKLFF.

V is TRBV5-6 and J is TRBJ1-1; D is unclear. The CDR3 covers 13 residues. The V and J ends lost 2 bases and 4 bases respectively, with 9 bases between them. Germline CDR1 is SGHDT and CDR2 is YYEEEE. In DNA form, the CDR3 reads TGTGCCAGCAGCTTTTTAGGGAGCACTGAAGCTTTCTTT. This gives the protein CASSFLGSTEAFF.

The rearrangement links TRBV4-1 to TRBJ2-3, with D unclear. V dropped 0 bases and J dropped 7 bases, with 8 bases sitting between them. Looked up from germline, CDR1 is MGHRA and CDR2 is YSYEKL. The CDR3 has 13 residues. The CDR3 region is CASSQEPTYTQYF. The CDR3 DNA reads as TGCGCCAGCAGCCAAGAGCCTACCTATACGCAGTATTTT.

V and J are TRBV27 and TRBJ2-7; tentatively, D is TRBD2 (6 bases). There are 15 residues in the CDR3. Trimming removed 4 bases at V and 3 bases at J, with 16 bases between. Germline V lookup: CDR1 MNHEY, CDR2 SMNVEV (reference sequence). CDR3 region: CASSSSPGLVYEQYF. As DNA, the CDR3 is TGTGCCAGCAGTTCTTCTCCGGGACTCGTCTACGAGCAGTACTTC.

Only one count was recorded for this clone. CDR3 bases: TGTGCCACCAGCAGAGAGCGGGGACTAGCGAACTACAATGAGCAGTTCTTC. Translation: CATSRERGLANYNEQFF. The genes are TRBV15 and TRBJ2-1; 10 positions match TRBD2. The CDR3 is 17 amino acids. J gave up 3 bases and V 0 bases, and 5 bases lay outside the gene matches. The germline CDR1 and CDR2 sequences are LNHNV and YYDKDF (reference sequence). The variable domain in full, with the rest retrieved from reference TRBV15 and TRBJ2-1, is DAMVIQNPRYQVTQFGKPVTLSCSQTLNHNVMYWYQQKSSQAPKLLFHYYDKDFNNEADTPDNFQSRRPNTSFCFLDIRSPGLGDTAMYLCATSRERGLANYNEQFFGPGTRLTVL.